A selection of T cell receptor beta chains follows, all from one sample in a study of response to subunit inactivated influenza vaccine. TCRdb passed the RT-PCR reads through MiXCR, listing each CDR3 protein once. The sample consists of around 200,000 distinct CDR3 sequences, about 9% of them appearing once. The sequencing used non-naive T cells sorted from PBMCs, collected on the day of vaccination. The receptors derive from a man in his fifties who received an inactivated influenza vaccine. Both conserved end residues are part of each CDR3. A D gene is named only where the DNA matches it firmly. Expanded clones are given a class, and other clones once, few, many or no size at all.

V	D	size	J	CDR3	DNA
TRBV5-1	-	many	TRBJ2-2	CASRLGQNTGELFF	TGCGCCAGCAGACTTGGACAAAACACCGGGGAGCTGTTTTTT
TRBV20-1	TRBD1	few	TRBJ2-3	CSARRRKTGVTDTQYF	TGCAGTGCTCGCCGGAGGAAGACAGGGGTCACAGATACGCAGTATTTT
TRBV6-2/TRBV6-3	-	many	TRBJ2-1	CASSYLAEGENEQFF	TGTGCCAGCAGTTACTTAGCGGAGGGCGAGAATGAGCAGTTCTTC
TRBV20-1	TRBD1	-	TRBJ2-2	CSARSDREGAGELFF	TGCAGTGCTAGATCGGACAGGGAAGGCGCCGGGGAGCTGTTTTTT
TRBV10-3	-	-	TRBJ1-6	CAASPQGNINSPLHF	TGTGCCGCCAGTCCACAGGGAAACATTAATTCACCCCTCCACTTT
TRBV19	TRBD1	few	TRBJ2-2	CASIRTGGRTGELFF	TGTGCCAGTATTCGGACAGGGGGTAGAACCGGGGAGCTGTTTTTT
TRBV14	TRBD2	-	TRBJ2-1	CASRHWVGLAGGTDEQFF	TGTGCCAGCAGACACTGGGTCGGGCTAGCGGGAGGAACAGATGAGCAGTTCTTC
TRBV4-3	-	many	TRBJ1-1	CASSVKLRITEAFF	TGCGCCAGCAGCGTGAAACTCAGGATCACTGAAGCTTTCTTT
TRBV7-2	-	many	TRBJ1-2	CASSLGPSPDGYTF	TGTGCCAGCAGCTTAGGTCCCAGTCCGGATGGCTACACCTTC
TRBV9	-	few	TRBJ2-1	CASSVAGGSYNEQFF	TGTGCCAGCAGCGTAGCTGGCGGTTCGTACAATGAGCAGTTCTTC
TRBV6-1	-	few	TRBJ1-5	CASSPTIGRISNQPQHF	TGTGCCAGCAGCCCCACCATAGGACGGATTAGCAATCAGCCCCAGCATTTT
TRBV3-1	-	few	TRBJ2-1	CASSQESGGRLFF	TGTGCCAGCAGCCAAGAGTCCGGGGGCCGTCTGTTCTTC
TRBV10-3	TRBD1	few	TRBJ1-2	CAIQGQGAYGYTF	TGTGCCATCCAGGGACAGGGGGCCTATGGCTACACCTTC
TRBV6-1	-	-	TRBJ1-3	CASSAPGTKGNTIYF	TGTGCCAGCAGTGCCCCCGGGACAAAAGGAAACACCATATATTTT
TRBV14	TRBD1	-	TRBJ1-1	CASSPPGGNTEAFF	TGTGCCAGCAGCCCACCAGGGGGGAACACTGAAGCTTTCTTT
TRBV20-1	TRBD2	few	TRBJ2-1	CSATETSGGNEQFF	TGCAGTGCTACAGAAACTAGCGGTGGTAATGAGCAGTTCTTC
TRBV10-3	-	-	TRBJ1-3	CATHTGAGNTIYF	TGTGCCACGCATACTGGGGCTGGAAACACCATATATTTT
TRBV27	TRBD2	-	TRBJ2-7	CASSRVYAGGRYEQYF	TGTGCCAGCAGCCGAGTCTACGCGGGGGGGCGGTACGAGCAGTACTTC
TRBV9	-	few	TRBJ2-3	CASSLNPSPDTQYF	TGTGCCAGCAGCTTGAACCCTTCGCCCGATACGCAGTATTTT
TRBV9	-	many	TRBJ2-3	CASSVVDTQYF	TGTGCCAGCAGCGTAGTTGATACGCAGTATTTT
TRBV7-2	-	-	TRBJ2-3	CASSAREKSDTQYF	TGTGCCAGCAGCGCCCGCGAGAAGTCCGATACGCAGTATTTT
TRBV12-3/TRBV12-4	TRBD2	many	TRBJ2-1	CASSLDGGAYNEQFF	TGTGCCAGCAGCTTAGACGGGGGGGCCTACAATGAGCAGTTCTTC
TRBV28	TRBD1	-	TRBJ1-4	CASSPGQAPTNEKLFF	TGTGCCAGCAGTCCGGGACAGGCTCCAACTAATGAAAAACTGTTTTTT
TRBV24-1	TRBD1	few	TRBJ2-1	CATSDPRTGGNEQFF	TGTGCCACCAGTGACCCGAGGACAGGGGGCAATGAGCAGTTCTTC
TRBV7-8	TRBD2	many	TRBJ2-1	CASSRGLAADYNEQFF	TGTGCCAGCAGCAGAGGACTAGCGGCCGATTACAATGAGCAGTTCTTC
TRBV4-2	-	-	TRBJ1-1	CASSQVGGGQGNTEAFF	TGTGCCAGCAGCCAAGTAGGGGGGGGGCAGGGGAACACTGAAGCTTTCTTT
TRBV27	-	few	TRBJ2-7	CASKPAGDNSYEQYF	TGTGCCAGCAAACCCGCCGGGGACAACTCCTACGAGCAGTACTTC
TRBV29-1	-	few	TRBJ1-1	CSVIRGSGTEAFF	TGCAGCGTAATTCGGGGTTCGGGAACTGAAGCTTTCTTT
TRBV7-2	TRBD2	-	TRBJ2-2	CASSLVPSGGRGELFF	TGTGCCAGCAGCTTAGTTCCCAGCGGGGGCCGCGGGGAGCTGTTTTTT
TRBV7-2	-	many	TRBJ2-3	CASRDIGGTDTQYF	TGTGCCAGCAGGGACATTGGAGGGACAGATACGCAGTATTTT
TRBV7-9	TRBD1	few	TRBJ2-3	CASNRDRGISTDTQYF	TGTGCCAGCAACCGGGACAGGGGTATTTCAACAGATACGCAGTATTTT
TRBV20-1	-	-	TRBJ2-1	CSAHGSRVNNEQFF	TGCAGTGCCCACGGGTCGCGGGTCAACAATGAGCAGTTCTTC
TRBV4-2	-	few	TRBJ1-2	CASSQDRVGFGSNYGYTF	TGTGCCAGCAGCCAAGATCGGGTGGGATTCGGTAGCAACTATGGCTACACCTTC
TRBV6-1	-	many	TRBJ1-3	CASSRGPLSGNTIYF	TGTGCCAGCAGTCGGGGCCCACTCTCTGGAAACACCATATATTTT
TRBV5-1	-	few	TRBJ2-3	CASSLGGPDTQYF	TGCGCCAGCAGCTTGGGGGGTCCAGATACGCAGTATTTT
TRBV12-3/TRBV12-4	-	many	TRBJ2-3	CASSLYGDTQYF	TGTGCCAGCAGTTTATATGGAGATACGCAGTATTTT
TRBV20-1	TRBD1	few	TRBJ1-5	CSAWGQAGSPQHF	TGCAGTGCTTGGGGACAGGCGGGTTCACCCCAGCATTTT
TRBV10-3	TRBD1	-	TRBJ2-2	CAMGTGPTNTGELFF	TGTGCCATGGGGACAGGTCCCACTAACACCGGGGAGCTGTTTTTT
TRBV3-1	-	few	TRBJ1-1	CASSHSLTEAFF	TGTGCCAGCAGCCACAGTTTGACTGAAGCTTTCTTT
TRBV6-6	TRBD1	many	TRBJ1-1	CASSRTGSTEAFF	TGTGCCAGCAGCCGGACAGGCTCCACTGAAGCTTTCTTT
TRBV20-1	TRBD1	-	TRBJ2-1	CSATSGTGLGNEQFF	TGCAGTGCTACCTCTGGGACAGGGCTGGGCAATGAGCAGTTCTTC
TRBV2	TRBD1	many	TRBJ2-4	CASSFDRVAKNIQYF	TGTGCCAGCAGTTTCGACAGGGTAGCCAAAAACATTCAGTACTTC
TRBV24-1	-	many	TRBJ1-5	CATSDLTVNQPQHF	TGTGCCACCAGTGACTTGACAGTCAATCAGCCCCAGCATTTT
TRBV10-3	TRBD2	-	TRBJ2-4	CAIAERDNIQYF	TGTGCCATCGCCGAGCGGGATAACATTCAGTACTTC
TRBV11-2	-	-	TRBJ1-4	CASSSIGRRGRGKLFF	TGTGCCAGCAGCTCAATAGGGCGGCGCGGCCGGGGGAAACTGTTTTTT
TRBV6-2/TRBV6-3	TRBD1	-	TRBJ1-2	CASTRGQSNYGYTF	TGTGCCAGCACCCGGGGACAGTCTAACTATGGCTACACCTTC
TRBV28	TRBD2	-	TRBJ2-7	CASSLLRGTTDEQYF	TGTGCCAGCAGTTTATTACGAGGGACTACGGACGAGCAGTACTTC
TRBV7-2	TRBD1	-	TRBJ1-5	CASSGHRGSQPQHF	TGTGCCAGCAGCGGTCACAGGGGGAGTCAGCCCCAGCATTTT
TRBV27	-	many	TRBJ2-7	CASSFLGLNPEQYF	TGTGCCAGCAGTTTTCTCGGACTAAATCCCGAGCAGTACTTC
TRBV6-1	TRBD2	many	TRBJ2-1	CASSRAGGPWYNEQFF	TGTGCCAGCAGCCGAGCGGGGGGGCCATGGTACAATGAGCAGTTCTTC
TRBV20-1	-	many	TRBJ1-5	CSARVAVNQPQHF	TGCAGTGCTAGAGTGGCAGTCAATCAGCCCCAGCATTTT
TRBV12-3/TRBV12-4	-	few	TRBJ1-5	CASTWGPRDQPQHF	TGTGCCAGCACCTGGGGGCCACGGGATCAGCCCCAGCATTTT
TRBV12-3/TRBV12-4	-	many	TRBJ1-5	CASSLTGLSNQPQHF	TGTGCCAGCAGTTTAACAGGTCTAAGCAATCAGCCCCAGCATTTT
TRBV28	TRBD1	many	TRBJ2-7	CASSDPGTGAYEQYF	TGTGCCAGCAGCGATCCCGGGACAGGGGCCTACGAGCAGTACTTC
TRBV29-1	-	many	TRBJ2-3	CSVATGPPAQYF	TGCAGCGTTGCTACCGGGCCCCCGGCGCAGTATTTT
TRBV14	-	few	TRBJ2-5	CASSHLGDQETQYF	TGTGCCAGCAGCCACCTTGGAGATCAAGAGACCCAGTACTTC
TRBV6-2/TRBV6-3	-	-	TRBJ1-1	CASSSDSFTEAFF	TGTGCCAGCAGTTCGGACAGCTTCACTGAAGCTTTCTTT
TRBV2	-	-	TRBJ1-5	CASSLKKGNQPQHF	TGTGCCAGCAGTTTGAAGAAGGGGAATCAGCCCCAGCATTTT
TRBV29-1	TRBD1	few	TRBJ2-5	CSVCRGQGAQETQYF	TGCAGCGTTTGCAGAGGACAGGGGGCCCAAGAGACCCAGTACTTC